This entry concerns a single TCR beta chain. The CDR3 has 15 residues. The germline gives CDR1 SNHLY, CDR2 FYNNEI. V shed 4 bases and J 5 bases; nucleotides not matched to a gene: 5. The data derive from a study of blood T cell repertoires in COVID-19. Study overall: Samples of COVID-19 (acute and convalescent) were obtained from the United States, Italy and Spain. Sample material is recorded as cDNA or gDNA derived from T cells, B-cell-depleted T cells, or PBMCs.

Authors' data handling: Quantification of nucleated cells was approximated via reference gene primer amplification. The protocol was immunoSEQ multiplex PCR, while the TCRdb copy is restricted to in-frame clones and leaves out a portion. V and J calls plus clone size are reproduced from that table; the DNA served to infer D and trimming. The data hold 55,000 to 75,000 clones, with around 87% observed a single time. Sequencing input: peripheral blood. The TCR originated in a human donor with active COVID-19. The donor label of this sample is uncertain. This sequence joins TRBV2 and TRBJ2-2; 9 positions match TRBD1. CDR3 region: CASSAGTGYTGELFF. The DNA for the CDR3 is TGTGCCAGCAGTGCCGGGACAGGGTATACCGGGGAGCTGTTTTTT.